One and the same sample provided the 5 T cell receptor beta chains below, sequenced in a study of beta chain features in type 1 diabetes. Of the isolated RNA, all was reverse transcribed, and so the sequenced material was expressed TCRB transcripts. Using immunoSEQ multiplex PCR, the repertoire was profiled, and TCRdb retains in-frame clones only, with some absent. This repertoire shows over 150,000 clones, under 9.5% found once; its top ten account for approximately 0.65%. Material: central memory CD4+ T cells from blood. The receptors were sampled from a man between 18 and 35 years old in good health.

CDR3 nucleotides: TGTGCCAGCAGTGGCCGGGACAGGGAATTCCCTGGGGCCAACGTCCTGACTTTC. This codes for CASSGRDREFPGANVLTF. The J gene is TRBJ2-6, the V gene TRBV27; 9 bases are a match to TRBD1. Germline V gives CDR1 MNHEY, CDR2 SMNVEV (reference sequence). V shed 5 bases, J shed 2 bases, and the junction held 10 bases outside the gene matches. This CDR3 spans 18 amino acids. Full variable domain (outside the CDR3, taken from reference TRBV27 and TRBJ2-6): EAQVTQNPRYLITVTGKKLTVTCSQNMNHEYMSWYRQDPGLGLRQIYYSMNVEVTDKGDVPEGYKVSRKEKRNFPLILESPSPNQTSLYFCASSGRDREFPGANVLTFGAGSRLTVL.

The V gene is TRBV18, the J gene TRBJ2-7; possibly TRBD1 for D (6 bases). The length of the CDR3 is 16 residues. Trimming pared 3 bases from V and 5 bases from J, leaving 20 bases between. Per germline, CDR1 KGHSH and CDR2 LQKENI. The CDR3 loop reads CASSPELQGGGNEQYF. As DNA, the CDR3 is TGTGCCAGCTCACCCGAGTTACAGGGCGGCGGAAACGAGCAGTACTTC.

This clone occurred a few times. The chain couples TRBV19 to TRBJ1-1, with D uncertain. V was trimmed by 9 bases and J by 0 bases, leaving 11 bases between them. This CDR3 spans 13 amino acids. Germline lookup yields CDR1 LNHDA and CDR2 SQIVND (reference sequence). The chain's CDR3 is CASSGMMNTEAFF. The CDR3 DNA follows: TGTGCCAGCTCGGGTATGATGAACACTGAAGCTTTCTTT.

This chain uses TRBV6-4 with TRBJ2-2; maybe TRBD2 (6 bases). Trimming removed 6 bases from V and 1 base from J, with 12 bases in between. CDR1 MRHNA and CDR2 SNTAGT come from the germline V gene. The CDR3 runs to 15 residues. DNA for the CDR3: TGTGCCAGCAGCCGCGGGGAAGGGAACACCGGGGAGCTGTTTTTT. This sequence encodes CASSRGEGNTGELFF.

The chain couples TRBV30 to TRBJ1-1; 9 nucleotides agree with TRBD1. The CDR3 spans 13 residues. Germline assignment: CDR1 GTSNPN and CDR2 SVGIG (reference sequence). Trimming removed 2 bases from V and 6 bases from J; junction bases left unmatched: 4. The DNA of the CDR3 is TGTGCCTGGAGTCCCAGGACAGGGGCTGAAGCTTTCTTT. Translated: CAWSPRTGAEAFF.